This TCR beta chain was captured in a study of identical twins. Carrying unique molecular identifiers, the cDNA also gained a universal primer site through template switching. A single record per CDR3 protein comes from TCRdb applying MiXCR to the 5' RACE reads. The sample includes hundreds of thousands of distinct CDR3 sequences, approximately 20% seen only once; the top ten take 0.45% to 0.5%. Trimming took 4 bases from V and 4 from J; bases not matched to a gene: 8. The CDR3 is 15 amino acids. Comments on this clonotype: Its specificity is unknown.

The study, taken as a whole, reports: Models underestimated out-of-frame TCR alpha sharing in monozygotic twins. In zero-insertion analyses, partial confounding could arise from invariant MAIT and iNKT cells. Out-of-frame alpha sequences shared by twins showed excess low generation probability.

These data also formed part of another study, on yellow fever vaccine responses in identical twins.

This chain joins TRBV12-3 or TRBV12-4 and TRBJ2-5; TRBD1 agrees at 8 bases. The sequence derives from a woman under 30 in good health. Sequenced sample: CD4+ T cells sorted from blood. The DNA for the CDR3 is TGTGCCAGCAGTTCGGGACAGGCGAGGGGAGAGACCCAGTACTTC. Protein: CASSSGQARGETQYF.